The rows below give T cell receptor beta chains drawn from one sample of a study of OX40 agonist ivuxolimab in advanced cancers. The method was immunoSEQ multiplex PCR; TCRdb's version includes in-frame clones alone and lacks a portion of them. Of fewer than 85,000 clones in the sample, roughly 90% were seen once. Here the sequenced sample was CD4+ or CD8+ T cells sorted from blood, taken in a trial of the OX40 agonist ivuxolimab. The receptors stem from an adult with an advanced solid tumor such as melanoma, head and neck, liver or kidney cancer. Both conserved end residues are part of each CDR3. Fields, in order: J gene, D gene, clone size, V gene, CDR3 protein, CDR3 DNA. A D gene is named only where the DNA matches it firmly. Part of the rows lack a size; the others show once, few, many or a class for expanded clones.

J gene: TRBJ2-7; D gene: .; clone size: .; V gene: TRBV10-3; CDR3 protein: CAISESTRVDEQYF; CDR3 DNA: TGTGCCATCAGTGAGTCGACCAGGGTCGACGAGCAGTACTTC
J gene: TRBJ1-4; D gene: .; clone size: .; V gene: TRBV28; CDR3 protein: CASSSSTTNEKLFF; CDR3 DNA: TGTGCCAGCAGTTCGTCTACAACTAATGAAAAACTGTTTTTT
J gene: TRBJ1-1; D gene: TRBD1; clone size: .; V gene: TRBV19; CDR3 protein: CASSMAGQGASEAFF; CDR3 DNA: TGTGCCAGTAGTATGGCGGGACAGGGGGCATCTGAAGCTTTCTTT
J gene: TRBJ2-5; D gene: .; clone size: .; V gene: TRBV6-1; CDR3 protein: CASTLRQEKTQYF; CDR3 DNA: TGTGCCAGCACCCTACGGCAGGAGAAGACCCAGTACTTC
J gene: TRBJ1-2; D gene: .; clone size: few; V gene: TRBV18; CDR3 protein: CASSPSGDGYTF; CDR3 DNA: TGTGCCAGCTCACCGTCCGGGGATGGCTACACCTTC
J gene: TRBJ2-5; D gene: .; clone size: once; V gene: TRBV5-1; CDR3 protein: CASSLPASSETQYF; CDR3 DNA: TGCGCCAGCAGCTTGCCGGCTAGCTCAGAGACCCAGTACTTC
J gene: TRBJ2-5; D gene: .; clone size: .; V gene: TRBV4-3; CDR3 protein: CASSKSTGRVLETQYF; CDR3 DNA: TGCGCCAGCAGCAAGTCTACAGGGAGAGTTCTGGAGACCCAGTACTTC
J gene: TRBJ1-2; D gene: .; clone size: .; V gene: TRBV10-3; CDR3 protein: CAIMEQPSGDYGYTF; CDR3 DNA: TGTGCCATCATGGAACAGCCCTCCGGCGACTATGGCTACACCTTC
J gene: TRBJ1-2; D gene: .; clone size: .; V gene: TRBV18; CDR3 protein: CASSPTEVQGNYGYTF; CDR3 DNA: TGTGCCAGCTCACCGACGGAAGTTCAGGGGAACTATGGCTACACCTTC
J gene: TRBJ1-6; D gene: TRBD1; clone size: .; V gene: TRBV30; CDR3 protein: CATNSGGGNNSPLHF; CDR3 DNA: TGTGCCACAAACTCAGGGGGGGGAAATAATTCACCCCTCCACTTT
J gene: TRBJ2-7; D gene: .; clone size: .; V gene: TRBV19; CDR3 protein: CASSGPSSGSSYEQYF; CDR3 DNA: TGTGCCAGTAGTGGCCCCTCCAGCGGATCCTCCTACGAGCAGTACTTC
J gene: TRBJ2-5; D gene: .; clone size: .; V gene: TRBV7-8; CDR3 protein: CASSLGGSRETQYF; CDR3 DNA: TGTGCCAGCAGCTTAGGAGGGAGCCGGGAGACCCAGTACTTC
J gene: TRBJ2-3; D gene: TRBD2; clone size: .; V gene: TRBV30; CDR3 protein: CAGTSGKTDTQYF; CDR3 DNA: TGTGCCGGGACTAGCGGCAAAACAGATACGCAGTATTTT
J gene: TRBJ2-5; D gene: .; clone size: .; V gene: TRBV5-8; CDR3 protein: CASSLAGLGLSQETQYF; CDR3 DNA: TGTGCCAGCAGCTTGGCGGGCCTAGGTCTATCCCAAGAGACCCAGTACTTC
J gene: TRBJ2-7; D gene: .; clone size: .; V gene: TRBV9; CDR3 protein: CASSVMPSSYEQYF; CDR3 DNA: TGTGCCAGCAGCGTAATGCCTAGCTCCTACGAGCAGTACTTC
J gene: TRBJ1-2; D gene: TRBD1; clone size: .; V gene: TRBV6-6; CDR3 protein: CASSRTGGEDYSGYTF; CDR3 DNA: TGTGCCAGCAGTCGGACAGGCGGGGAAGACTATAGCGGCTACACCTTC
J gene: TRBJ1-1; D gene: .; clone size: .; V gene: TRBV27; CDR3 protein: CASSAMERNMNTEAFF; CDR3 DNA: TGTGCCAGCAGCGCCATGGAAAGGAACATGAACACTGAAGCTTTCTTT
J gene: TRBJ2-1; D gene: .; clone size: .; V gene: TRBV28; CDR3 protein: CASTIKGEYNEQFF; CDR3 DNA: TGTGCCAGCACCATCAAGGGGGAATACAATGAGCAGTTCTTC
J gene: TRBJ1-4; D gene: .; clone size: .; V gene: TRBV5-1; CDR3 protein: CASSEDPNEKLFF; CDR3 DNA: TGCGCCAGCAGCGAGGACCCTAATGAAAAACTGTTTTTT
J gene: TRBJ1-6; D gene: .; clone size: .; V gene: TRBV7-2; CDR3 protein: CASSLGGNSPLHF; CDR3 DNA: TGTGCCAGCAGCCTAGGTGGGAACTCACCCCTCCACTTT
J gene: TRBJ2-2; D gene: .; clone size: .; V gene: TRBV5-1; CDR3 protein: CASTEQGNTGELFF; CDR3 DNA: TGCGCCAGCACGGAACAGGGGAACACCGGGGAGCTGTTTTTT
J gene: TRBJ1-5; D gene: .; clone size: .; V gene: TRBV5-8; CDR3 protein: CASNKDTYQPQHF; CDR3 DNA: TGTGCCAGCAACAAGGACACCTATCAGCCCCAGCATTTT
J gene: TRBJ2-7; D gene: .; clone size: .; V gene: TRBV23-1; CDR3 protein: CASSLQGYEQYF; CDR3 DNA: TGCGCCAGCAGCCTACAGGGATACGAGCAGTACTTC
J gene: TRBJ1-2; D gene: TRBD1; clone size: .; V gene: TRBV14; CDR3 protein: CASSQALERGLYGYTF; CDR3 DNA: TGTGCCAGCAGCCAAGCCCTAGAAAGGGGGCTATATGGCTACACCTTC
J gene: TRBJ1-5; D gene: .; clone size: .; V gene: TRBV28; CDR3 protein: CASSVSNQPQHF; CDR3 DNA: TGTGCCAGCAGCGTATCGAATCAGCCCCAGCATTTT
J gene: TRBJ2-7; D gene: .; clone size: .; V gene: TRBV7-2; CDR3 protein: CASSSGRGDYEQYF; CDR3 DNA: TGTGCCAGCAGCTCGGGCAGGGGGGACTACGAGCAGTACTTC
J gene: TRBJ2-1; D gene: .; clone size: .; V gene: TRBV19; CDR3 protein: CASESRSYNEQFF; CDR3 DNA: TGTGCGTCCGAGAGTAGGTCCTACAATGAGCAGTTCTTC
J gene: TRBJ2-7; D gene: TRBD1; clone size: .; V gene: TRBV11-1; CDR3 protein: CASSWTTGGYEQYF; CDR3 DNA: TGTGCCAGCAGCTGGACGACAGGGGGCTACGAGCAGTACTTC
J gene: TRBJ1-2; D gene: .; clone size: .; V gene: TRBV7-2; CDR3 protein: CASSRAREEGGYTF; CDR3 DNA: TGTGCCAGCAGCCGAGCCAGGGAGGAGGGTGGCTACACCTTC
J gene: TRBJ2-5; D gene: .; clone size: .; V gene: TRBV6-1; CDR3 protein: CASSESGGLKTQYF; CDR3 DNA: TGTGCCAGCAGTGAGTCCGGGGGATTGAAGACCCAGTACTTC
J gene: TRBJ1-1; D gene: .; clone size: .; V gene: TRBV7-9; CDR3 protein: CASSLGRAVPDEAFF; CDR3 DNA: TGTGCCAGCAGCTTAGGCAGGGCCGTCCCCGATGAAGCTTTCTTT
J gene: TRBJ1-4; D gene: TRBD1; clone size: few; V gene: TRBV6-6; CDR3 protein: CASSDTGTGDEKLFF; CDR3 DNA: TGTGCCAGCAGCGATACCGGGACAGGGGACGAAAAACTGTTTTTT
J gene: TRBJ1-1; D gene: .; clone size: once; V gene: TRBV7-2; CDR3 protein: CASLRGGTEAFF; CDR3 DNA: TGTGCCAGCCTGAGGGGGGGCACTGAAGCTTTCTTT
J gene: TRBJ1-2; D gene: .; clone size: .; V gene: TRBV18; CDR3 protein: CATSEQRRENGYTF; CDR3 DNA: TGTGCCACCTCAGAACAGAGAAGAGAAAATGGCTACACCTTC
J gene: TRBJ1-2; D gene: TRBD1; clone size: .; V gene: TRBV7-9; CDR3 protein: CASSTGTGSYGYTF; CDR3 DNA: TGTGCCAGCAGCACCGGGACAGGGTCCTATGGCTACACCTTC
J gene: TRBJ2-2; D gene: TRBD1; clone size: .; V gene: TRBV29-1; CDR3 protein: CSVRQGGVTGELFF; CDR3 DNA: TGCAGCGTCCGACAGGGCGGCGTCACCGGGGAGCTGTTTTTT
J gene: TRBJ2-5; D gene: .; clone size: .; V gene: TRBV18; CDR3 protein: CASSGTGGARETQYF; CDR3 DNA: TGTGCCAGCTCCGGGACTGGGGGGGCGCGAGAGACCCAGTACTTC
J gene: TRBJ2-7; D gene: .; clone size: .; V gene: TRBV5-1; CDR3 protein: CASSLGTGSEQYF; CDR3 DNA: TGCGCCAGCAGCTTGGGAACAGGGAGCGAGCAGTACTTC
J gene: TRBJ2-5; D gene: TRBD2; clone size: once; V gene: TRBV23-1; CDR3 protein: CASSQGRGEETQYF; CDR3 DNA: TGCGCCAGCAGTCAGGGCCGGGGGGAGGAGACCCAGTACTTC
J gene: TRBJ1-2; D gene: TRBD1; clone size: .; V gene: TRBV6-6; CDR3 protein: CASSYPVRGLHYGYTF; CDR3 DNA: TGTGCCAGCAGTTACCCAGTCAGGGGGCTTCACTATGGCTACACCTTC
J gene: TRBJ2-5; D gene: .; clone size: .; V gene: TRBV7-9; CDR3 protein: CASSLMSSQETQYF; CDR3 DNA: TGTGCCAGCAGCTTAATGTCCAGCCAAGAGACCCAGTACTTC
J gene: TRBJ2-3; D gene: TRBD2; clone size: .; V gene: TRBV4-1; CDR3 protein: CASSQITSGADTQYF; CDR3 DNA: TGCGCCAGCAGCCAAATAACTAGCGGGGCAGATACGCAGTATTTT
J gene: TRBJ2-5; D gene: .; clone size: .; V gene: TRBV2; CDR3 protein: CASRERGETQYF; CDR3 DNA: TGTGCCAGCAGGGAACGTGGGGAGACCCAGTACTTC
J gene: TRBJ1-1; D gene: .; clone size: .; V gene: TRBV19; CDR3 protein: CASSIAGAIEAFF; CDR3 DNA: TGTGCCAGTAGTATAGCAGGGGCGATTGAAGCTTTCTTT
J gene: TRBJ1-5; D gene: .; clone size: .; V gene: TRBV30; CDR3 protein: CAWSVGGVSNQPQHF; CDR3 DNA: TGTGCCTGGAGCGTAGGGGGGGTTAGCAATCAGCCCCAGCATTTT
J gene: TRBJ2-2; D gene: .; clone size: .; V gene: TRBV7-3; CDR3 protein: CASSPQGAGELFF; CDR3 DNA: TGTGCCAGCAGCCCGCAGGGTGCCGGGGAGCTGTTTTTT
J gene: TRBJ2-1; D gene: TRBD1; clone size: .; V gene: TRBV5-1; CDR3 protein: CASSLAGGQGHNEQFF; CDR3 DNA: TGCGCCAGCAGCTTGGCCGGGGGACAGGGGCACAATGAGCAGTTCTTC
J gene: TRBJ2-1; D gene: .; clone size: once; V gene: TRBV7-2; CDR3 protein: CASSRIEMSESYNEQFF; CDR3 DNA: TGTGCCAGCAGCCGAATAGAAATGTCAGAATCCTACAATGAGCAGTTCTTC
J gene: TRBJ2-7; D gene: TRBD1; clone size: .; V gene: TRBV7-9; CDR3 protein: CASSPETGGAYEQYF; CDR3 DNA: TGTGCCAGCAGCCCCGAGACAGGGGGCGCGTACGAGCAGTACTTC
J gene: TRBJ1-2; D gene: .; clone size: .; V gene: TRBV6-5; CDR3 protein: CASRVPPAYGYTF; CDR3 DNA: TGTGCCAGCAGGGTGCCGCCGGCCTATGGCTACACCTTC
J gene: TRBJ1-4; D gene: .; clone size: few; V gene: TRBV7-9; CDR3 protein: CASSLDRANEKLFF; CDR3 DNA: TGTGCCAGCAGCTTAGACCGGGCTAATGAAAAACTGTTTTTT
J gene: TRBJ2-7; D gene: .; clone size: .; V gene: TRBV30; CDR3 protein: CAWRGDMPSYEQYF; CDR3 DNA: TGTGCCTGGAGGGGGGACATGCCTTCCTACGAGCAGTACTTC
J gene: TRBJ1-5; D gene: TRBD1; clone size: .; V gene: TRBV19; CDR3 protein: CASSIGRAGGKGGQPQHF; CDR3 DNA: TGTGCCAGTAGTATAGGAAGGGCAGGGGGCAAAGGGGGACAGCCCCAGCATTTT
J gene: TRBJ1-2; D gene: .; clone size: .; V gene: TRBV7-2; CDR3 protein: CASSLNTFYGYTF; CDR3 DNA: TGTGCCAGCAGCCTGAACACCTTCTATGGCTACACCTTC
J gene: TRBJ1-1; D gene: TRBD1; clone size: few; V gene: TRBV30; CDR3 protein: CAWNGQGANTEAFF; CDR3 DNA: TGTGCCTGGAACGGACAGGGGGCGAACACTGAAGCTTTCTTT
J gene: TRBJ2-1; D gene: .; clone size: .; V gene: TRBV28; CDR3 protein: CASIPAGYNEQFF; CDR3 DNA: TGTGCCAGCATCCCTGCAGGGTACAATGAGCAGTTCTTC
J gene: TRBJ2-7; D gene: .; clone size: .; V gene: TRBV28; CDR3 protein: CASSPQEGGRYEQYF; CDR3 DNA: TGTGCCAGCAGTCCACAGGAGGGGGGACGTTACGAGCAGTACTTC
J gene: TRBJ2-7; D gene: TRBD1; clone size: .; V gene: TRBV19; CDR3 protein: CASSTGQGFYEQYF; CDR3 DNA: TGTGCCAGTAGTACCGGACAGGGATTCTACGAGCAGTACTTC
J gene: TRBJ2-1; D gene: .; clone size: .; V gene: TRBV30; CDR3 protein: CAWGDLYNEQFF; CDR3 DNA: TGTGCCTGGGGGGACTTATACAATGAGCAGTTCTTC
J gene: TRBJ2-7; D gene: TRBD1; clone size: .; V gene: TRBV5-1; CDR3 protein: CASAGQGASYEQYF; CDR3 DNA: TGCGCCAGCGCTGGACAGGGGGCTTCCTACGAGCAGTACTTC